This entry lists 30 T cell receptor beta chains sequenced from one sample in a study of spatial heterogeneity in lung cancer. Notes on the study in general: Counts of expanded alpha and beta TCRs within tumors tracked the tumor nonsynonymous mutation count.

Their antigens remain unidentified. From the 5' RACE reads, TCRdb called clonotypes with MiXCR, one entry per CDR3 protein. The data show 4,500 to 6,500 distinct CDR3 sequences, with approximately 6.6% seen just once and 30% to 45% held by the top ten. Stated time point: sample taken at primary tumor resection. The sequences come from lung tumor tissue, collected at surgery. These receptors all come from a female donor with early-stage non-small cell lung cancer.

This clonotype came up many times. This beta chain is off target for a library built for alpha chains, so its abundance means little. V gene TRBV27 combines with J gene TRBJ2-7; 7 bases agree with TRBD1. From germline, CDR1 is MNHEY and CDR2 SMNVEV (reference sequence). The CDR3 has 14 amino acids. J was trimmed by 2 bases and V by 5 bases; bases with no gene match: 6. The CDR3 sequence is CASSPRQGPYEQYF. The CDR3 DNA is TGTGCCAGCAGTCCAAGACAGGGCCCCTACGAGCAGTACTTC.

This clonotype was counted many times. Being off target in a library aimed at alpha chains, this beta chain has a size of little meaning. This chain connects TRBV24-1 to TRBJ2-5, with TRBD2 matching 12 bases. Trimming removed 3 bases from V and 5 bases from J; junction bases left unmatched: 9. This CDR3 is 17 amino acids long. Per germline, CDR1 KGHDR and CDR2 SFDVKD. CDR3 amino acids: CATSDHRLAGERETQYF. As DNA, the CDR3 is TGTGCCACCAGTGATCACCGACTAGCGGGGGAGCGGGAGACCCAGTACTTC.

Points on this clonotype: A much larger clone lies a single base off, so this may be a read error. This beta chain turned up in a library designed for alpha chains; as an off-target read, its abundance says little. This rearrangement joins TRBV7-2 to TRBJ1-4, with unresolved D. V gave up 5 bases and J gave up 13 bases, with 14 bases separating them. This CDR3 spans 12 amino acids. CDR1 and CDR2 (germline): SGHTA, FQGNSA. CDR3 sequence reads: CASSVKRARLFF. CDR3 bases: TGTGCCAGCAGCGTAAAGAGGGCTCGACTGTTTTTT.

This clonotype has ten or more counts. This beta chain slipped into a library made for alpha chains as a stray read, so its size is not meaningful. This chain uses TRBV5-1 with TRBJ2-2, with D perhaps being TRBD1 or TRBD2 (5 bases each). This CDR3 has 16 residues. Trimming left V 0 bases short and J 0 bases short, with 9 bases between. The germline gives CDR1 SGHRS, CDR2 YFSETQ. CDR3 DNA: TGCGCCAGCAGCTTGGCCGGGGCGGCGAACACCGGGGAGCTGTTTTTT. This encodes CASSLAGAANTGELFF.

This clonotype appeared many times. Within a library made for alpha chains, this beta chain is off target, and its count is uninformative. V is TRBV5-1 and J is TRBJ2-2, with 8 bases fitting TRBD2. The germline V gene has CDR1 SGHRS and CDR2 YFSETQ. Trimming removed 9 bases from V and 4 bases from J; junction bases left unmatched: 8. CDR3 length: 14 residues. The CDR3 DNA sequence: TGCGCCACCTGGGGTAGCGGGACCACCGGGGAGCTGTTTTTT. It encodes CATWGSGTTGELFF.

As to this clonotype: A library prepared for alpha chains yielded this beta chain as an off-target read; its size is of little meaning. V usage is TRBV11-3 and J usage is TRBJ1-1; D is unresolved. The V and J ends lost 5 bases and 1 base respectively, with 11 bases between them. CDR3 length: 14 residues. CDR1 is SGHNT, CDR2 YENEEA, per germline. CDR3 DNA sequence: TGTGCCAGCAGCCCCAGGCTTCCGAACACTGAAGCTTTCTTT. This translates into CASSPRLPNTEAFF.

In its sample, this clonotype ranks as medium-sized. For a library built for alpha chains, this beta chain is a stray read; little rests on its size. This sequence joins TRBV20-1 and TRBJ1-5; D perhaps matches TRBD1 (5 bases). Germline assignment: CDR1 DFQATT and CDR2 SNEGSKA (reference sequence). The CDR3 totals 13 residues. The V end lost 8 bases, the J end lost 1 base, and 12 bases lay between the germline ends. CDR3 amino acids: CSYMQGSNQPQHF. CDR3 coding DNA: TGCAGTTACATGCAGGGAAGCAATCAGCCCCAGCATTTT.

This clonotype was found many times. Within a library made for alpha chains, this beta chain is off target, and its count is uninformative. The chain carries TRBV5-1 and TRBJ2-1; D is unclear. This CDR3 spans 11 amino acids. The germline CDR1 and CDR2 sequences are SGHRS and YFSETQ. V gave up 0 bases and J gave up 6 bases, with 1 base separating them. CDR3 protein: CASSLGNEQFF. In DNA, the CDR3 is TGCGCCAGCAGCTTGGGCAATGAGCAGTTCTTC.

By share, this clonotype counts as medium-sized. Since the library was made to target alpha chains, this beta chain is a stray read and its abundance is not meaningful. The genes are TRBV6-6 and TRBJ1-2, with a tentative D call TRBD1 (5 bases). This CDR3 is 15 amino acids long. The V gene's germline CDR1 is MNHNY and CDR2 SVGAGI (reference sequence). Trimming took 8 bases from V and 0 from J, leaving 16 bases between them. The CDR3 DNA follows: TGTGCCAGCTTCTCACCAGACAGAGCTAACTATGGCTACACCTTC. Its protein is CASFSPDRANYGYTF.

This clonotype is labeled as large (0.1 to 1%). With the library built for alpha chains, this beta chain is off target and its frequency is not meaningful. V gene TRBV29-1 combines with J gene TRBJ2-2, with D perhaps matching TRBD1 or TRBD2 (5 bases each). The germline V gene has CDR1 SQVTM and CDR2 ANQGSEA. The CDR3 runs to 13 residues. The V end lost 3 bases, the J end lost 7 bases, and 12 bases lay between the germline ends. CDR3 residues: CSVDPGHHGELFF. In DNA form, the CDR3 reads TGCAGCGTTGACCCGGGGCATCACGGGGAGCTGTTTTTT.

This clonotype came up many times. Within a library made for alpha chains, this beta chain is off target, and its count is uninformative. The CDR3 sequence is CASSFRRYTEAFF. As DNA, the CDR3 is TGTGCCAGCAGTTTTAGGAGATACACTGAAGCTTTCTTT. This chain uses TRBV28 with TRBJ1-1; D ambiguous. CDR1 and CDR2 from the germline V gene are MDHEN and SYDVKM. CDR3 size: 13 residues. The V gene lost 3 bases and the J gene lost 3 bases, with 8 bases spanning the gap. The full variable domain, its missing parts supplied by reference TRBV28 and TRBJ1-1, is DVKVTQSSRYLVKRTGEKVFLECVQDMDHENMFWYRQDPGLGLRLIYFSYDVKMKEKGDIPEGYSVSREKKERFSLILESASTNQTSMYLCASSFRRYTEAFFGQGTRLTVV.

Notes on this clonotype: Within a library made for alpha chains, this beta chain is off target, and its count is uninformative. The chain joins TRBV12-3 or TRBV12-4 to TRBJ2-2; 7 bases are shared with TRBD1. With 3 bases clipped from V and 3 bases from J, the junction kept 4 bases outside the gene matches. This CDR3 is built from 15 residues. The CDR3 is CASSLGQSHTGELFF. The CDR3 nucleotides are TGTGCCAGCAGTTTGGGACAGTCTCACACCGGGGAGCTGTTTTTT.

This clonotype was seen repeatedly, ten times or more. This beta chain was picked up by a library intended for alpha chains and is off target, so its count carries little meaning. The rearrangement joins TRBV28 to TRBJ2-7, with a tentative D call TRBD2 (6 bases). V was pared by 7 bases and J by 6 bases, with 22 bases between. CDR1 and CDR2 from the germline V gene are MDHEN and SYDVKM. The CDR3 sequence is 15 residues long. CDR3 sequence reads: CASTPSTSPGGEQYF. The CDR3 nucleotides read TGTGCCAGCACCCCCAGTACTAGCCCGGGTGGCGAGCAGTACTTC. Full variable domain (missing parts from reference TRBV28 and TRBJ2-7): DVKVTQSSRYLVKRTGEKVFLECVQDMDHENMFWYRQDPGLGLRLIYFSYDVKMKEKGDIPEGYSVSREKKERFSLILESASTNQTSMYLCASTPSTSPGGEQYFGPGTRLTVT.

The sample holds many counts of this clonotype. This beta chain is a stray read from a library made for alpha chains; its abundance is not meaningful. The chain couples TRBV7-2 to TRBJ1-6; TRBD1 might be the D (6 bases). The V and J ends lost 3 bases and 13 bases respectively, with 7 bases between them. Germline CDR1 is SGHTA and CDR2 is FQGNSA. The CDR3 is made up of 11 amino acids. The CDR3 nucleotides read TGTGCCAGCAGCTTTACAGGGCCCCTCCACTTT. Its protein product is CASSFTGPLHF.

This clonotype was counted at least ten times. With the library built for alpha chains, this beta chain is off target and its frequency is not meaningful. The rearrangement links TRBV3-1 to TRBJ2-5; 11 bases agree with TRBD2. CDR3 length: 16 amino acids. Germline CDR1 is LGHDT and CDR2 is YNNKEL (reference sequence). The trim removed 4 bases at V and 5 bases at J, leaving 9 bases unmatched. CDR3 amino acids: CASSPYSGRAGETQYF. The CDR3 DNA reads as TGTGCCAGCAGCCCATATAGCGGGAGGGCTGGCGAGACCCAGTACTTC.

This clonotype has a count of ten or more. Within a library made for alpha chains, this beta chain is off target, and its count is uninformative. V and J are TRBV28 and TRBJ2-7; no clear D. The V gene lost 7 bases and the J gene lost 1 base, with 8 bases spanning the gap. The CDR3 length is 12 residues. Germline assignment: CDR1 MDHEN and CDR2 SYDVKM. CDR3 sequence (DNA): TGTGCCAGCACTCAGGAATCCTACGAGCAGTACTTC. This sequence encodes CASTQESYEQYF.

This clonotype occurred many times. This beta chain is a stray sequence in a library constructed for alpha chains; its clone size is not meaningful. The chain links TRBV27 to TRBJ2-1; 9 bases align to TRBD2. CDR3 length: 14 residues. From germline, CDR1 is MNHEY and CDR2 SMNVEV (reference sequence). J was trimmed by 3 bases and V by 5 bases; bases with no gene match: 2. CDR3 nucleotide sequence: TGTGCCAGCAGTGGCGGGGGGGACTACAATGAGCAGTTCTTC. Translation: CASSGGGDYNEQFF.

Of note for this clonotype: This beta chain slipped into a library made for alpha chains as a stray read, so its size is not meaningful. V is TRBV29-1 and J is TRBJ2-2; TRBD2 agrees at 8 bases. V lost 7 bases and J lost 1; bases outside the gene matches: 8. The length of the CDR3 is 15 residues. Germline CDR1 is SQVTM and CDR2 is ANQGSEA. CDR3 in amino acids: CSAVLSGGNTGELFF. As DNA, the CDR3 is TGCAGCGCCGTACTGAGCGGGGGGAACACCGGGGAGCTGTTTTTT.

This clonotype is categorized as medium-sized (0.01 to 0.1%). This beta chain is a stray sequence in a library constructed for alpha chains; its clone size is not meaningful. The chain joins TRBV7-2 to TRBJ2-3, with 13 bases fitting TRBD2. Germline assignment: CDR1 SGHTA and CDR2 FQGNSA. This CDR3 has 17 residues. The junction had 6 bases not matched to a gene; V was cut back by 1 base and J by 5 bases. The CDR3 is CASSLVGTSGAEDTQYF. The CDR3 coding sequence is TGTGCCAGCAGCTTAGTAGGGACTAGCGGGGCGGAAGATACGCAGTATTTT. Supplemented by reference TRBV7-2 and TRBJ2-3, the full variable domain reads GAGVSQSPSNKVTEKGKDVELRCDPISGHTALYWYRQSLGQGLEFLIYFQGNSAPDKSGLPSDRFSAERTGGSVSTLTIQRTQQEDSAVYLCASSLVGTSGAEDTQYFGPGTRLTVL.

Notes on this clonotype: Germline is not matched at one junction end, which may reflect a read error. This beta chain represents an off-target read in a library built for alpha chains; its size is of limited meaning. The CDR3 DNA is TGCAGTGCAAGAGGGGATTCTGAGGCCAAAAACATTCAGTACTTC. It yields the protein CSARGDSEAKNIQYF. This chain connects TRBV20-1 to TRBJ2-4; D may match TRBD1 or TRBD2 (5 bases each). The CDR3 spans 15 residues. CDR1 and CDR2 from the germline V gene are DFQATT and SNEGSKA (reference sequence).

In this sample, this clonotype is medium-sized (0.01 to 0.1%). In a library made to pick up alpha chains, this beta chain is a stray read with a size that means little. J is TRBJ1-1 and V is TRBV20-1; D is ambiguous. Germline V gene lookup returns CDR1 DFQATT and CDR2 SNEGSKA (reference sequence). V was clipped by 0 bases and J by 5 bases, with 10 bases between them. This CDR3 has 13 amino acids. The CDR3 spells CSARDTALTEAFF. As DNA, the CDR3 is TGCAGTGCTAGAGATACGGCGTTGACTGAAGCTTTCTTT.

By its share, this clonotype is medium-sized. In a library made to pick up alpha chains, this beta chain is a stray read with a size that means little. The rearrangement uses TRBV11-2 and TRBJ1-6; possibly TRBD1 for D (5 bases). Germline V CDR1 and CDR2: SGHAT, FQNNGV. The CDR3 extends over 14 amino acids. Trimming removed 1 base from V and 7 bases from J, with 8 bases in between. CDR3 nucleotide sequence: TGTGCCAGCAGCTTAGGGTGGGGGAATTCACCCCTCCACTTT. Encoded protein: CASSLGWGNSPLHF. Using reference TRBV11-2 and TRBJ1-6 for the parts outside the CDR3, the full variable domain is EAGVAQSPRYKIIEKRQSVAFWCNPISGHATLYWYQQILGQGPKLLIQFQNNGVVDDSQLPKDRFSAERLKGVDSTLKIQPAKLEDSAVYLCASSLGWGNSPLHFGNGTRLTVT.

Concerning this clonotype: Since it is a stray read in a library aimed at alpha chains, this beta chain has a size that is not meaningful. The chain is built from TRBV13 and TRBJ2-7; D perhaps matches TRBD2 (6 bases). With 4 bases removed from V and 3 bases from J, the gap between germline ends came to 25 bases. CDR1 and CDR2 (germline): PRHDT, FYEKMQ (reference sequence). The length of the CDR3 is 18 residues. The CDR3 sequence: CASSSSVVLARGNYEQYF. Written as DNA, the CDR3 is TGTGCCAGCAGCTCCTCAGTAGTACTAGCCCGAGGGAACTACGAGCAGTACTTC.

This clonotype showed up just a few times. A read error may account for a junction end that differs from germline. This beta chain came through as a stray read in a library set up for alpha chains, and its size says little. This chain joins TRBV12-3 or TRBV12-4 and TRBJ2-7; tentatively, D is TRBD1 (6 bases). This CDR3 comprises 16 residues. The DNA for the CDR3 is TGTGCCAGCAGTTTAGCGGTGGGGGCCAGCTCCCACGAGCAGTACTTC. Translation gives CASSLAVGASSHEQYF.

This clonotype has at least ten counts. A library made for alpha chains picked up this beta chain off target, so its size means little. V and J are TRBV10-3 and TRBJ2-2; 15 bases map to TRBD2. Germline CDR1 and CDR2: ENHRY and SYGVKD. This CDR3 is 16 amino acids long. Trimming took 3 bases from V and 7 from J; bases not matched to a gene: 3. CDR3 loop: CAISDPGLAGGGELFF. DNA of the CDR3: TGTGCCATCAGTGATCCGGGACTAGCGGGAGGCGGGGAGCTGTTTTTT.

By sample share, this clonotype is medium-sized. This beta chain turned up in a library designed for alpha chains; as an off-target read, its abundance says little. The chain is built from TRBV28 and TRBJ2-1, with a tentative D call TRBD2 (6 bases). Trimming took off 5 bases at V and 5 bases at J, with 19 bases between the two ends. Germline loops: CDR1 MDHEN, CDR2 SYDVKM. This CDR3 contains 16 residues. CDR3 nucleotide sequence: TGTGCCAGCAGTCCCCTTTGGTTAGCGGAGAACAATGAGCAGTTCTTC. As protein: CASSPLWLAENNEQFF.

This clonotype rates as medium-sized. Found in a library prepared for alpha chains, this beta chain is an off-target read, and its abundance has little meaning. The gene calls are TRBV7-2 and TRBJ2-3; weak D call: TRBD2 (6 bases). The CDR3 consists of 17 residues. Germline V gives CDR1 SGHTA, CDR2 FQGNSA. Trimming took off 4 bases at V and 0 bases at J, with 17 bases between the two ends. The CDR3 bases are TGTGCCAGCAGCTACCTCCCAACCGGGACTAGCACAGATACGCAGTATTTT. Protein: CASSYLPTGTSTDTQYF.

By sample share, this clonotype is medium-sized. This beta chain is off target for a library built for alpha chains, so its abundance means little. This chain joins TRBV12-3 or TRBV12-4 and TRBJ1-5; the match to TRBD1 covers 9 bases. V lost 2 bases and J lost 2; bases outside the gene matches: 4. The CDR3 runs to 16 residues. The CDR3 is CASSLQTGGGNQPQHF. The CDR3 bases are TGTGCCAGCAGTTTACAGACAGGGGGAGGCAATCAGCCCCAGCATTTT.

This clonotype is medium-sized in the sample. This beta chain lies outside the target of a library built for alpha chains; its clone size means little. CDR3 residues: CASSPPGQYYEQYF. The CDR3 DNA is TGTGCCAGCTCACCCCCGGGACAGTACTACGAGCAGTACTTC. J is TRBJ2-7 and V is TRBV18; 7 nucleotides line up with TRBD1. CDR1 is KGHSH, CDR2 LQKENI, per germline. There are 14 residues in the CDR3. V lost 3 bases, J lost 3 bases, and 5 bases stayed unmatched. The full variable domain, with the rest looked up from reference TRBV18 and TRBJ2-7, is NAGVMQNPRHLVRRRGQEARLRCSPMKGHSHVYWYRQLPEEGLKFMVYLQKENIIDESGMPKERFSAEFPKEGPSILRIQQVVRGDSAAYFCASSPPGQYYEQYFGPGTRLTVT.

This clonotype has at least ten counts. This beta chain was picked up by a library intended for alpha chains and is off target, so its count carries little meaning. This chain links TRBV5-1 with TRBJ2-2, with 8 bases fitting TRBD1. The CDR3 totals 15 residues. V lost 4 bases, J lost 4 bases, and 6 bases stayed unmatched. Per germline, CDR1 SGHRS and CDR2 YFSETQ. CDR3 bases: TGCGCCAGCAGCCTCGGACAGGGTGGCACCGGGGAGCTGTTTTTT. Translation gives CASSLGQGGTGELFF. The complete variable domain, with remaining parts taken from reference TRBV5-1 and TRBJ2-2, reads KAGVTQTPRYLIKTRGQQVTLSCSPISGHRSVSWYQQTPGQGLQFLFEYFSETQRNKGNFPGRFSGRQFSNSRSEMNVSTLELGDSALYLCASSLGQGGTGELFFGEGSRLTVL.